This TCR beta chain was identified during a study of blood T cell repertoires in COVID-19. Sequenced by immunoSEQ multiplex PCR; TCRdb stores in-frame clones only, minus some. The sample records about 86,000 clones, 65% to 85% being singletons. J was trimmed by 5 bases and V by 4 bases; bases with no gene match: 13. In germline, CDR1 is LGHDT, CDR2 YNNKEL (reference sequence). CDR3 size: 16 residues. The chain has TRBV3-1 (or the pseudogene TRBV3-2) and TRBJ1-1; the match to TRBD1 covers 7 bases. This TCR came from a woman aged 80 or over with active or convalescent COVID-19. The sample was peripheral blood. The CDR3 sequence is CASSLTQRQGGTEAFF. The CDR3 DNA reads TGTGCCAGCAGCCTTACCCAACGACAGGGTGGTACTGAAGCTTTCTTT.